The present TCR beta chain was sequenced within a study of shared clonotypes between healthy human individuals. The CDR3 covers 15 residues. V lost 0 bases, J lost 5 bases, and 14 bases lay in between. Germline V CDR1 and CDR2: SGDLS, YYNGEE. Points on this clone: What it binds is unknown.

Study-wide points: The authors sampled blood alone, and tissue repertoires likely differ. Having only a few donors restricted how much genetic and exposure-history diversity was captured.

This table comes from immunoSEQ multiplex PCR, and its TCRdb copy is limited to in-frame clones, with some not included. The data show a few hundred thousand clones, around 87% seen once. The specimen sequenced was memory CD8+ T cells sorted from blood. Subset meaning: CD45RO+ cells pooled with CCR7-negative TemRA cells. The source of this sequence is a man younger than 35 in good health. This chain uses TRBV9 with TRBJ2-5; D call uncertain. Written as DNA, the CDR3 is TGTGCCAGCAGCGTAGGATTCTCCATTGGGGAGACCCAGTACTTC. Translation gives CASSVGFSIGETQYF. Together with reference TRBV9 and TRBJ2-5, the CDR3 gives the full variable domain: DSGVTQTPKHLITATGQRVTLRCSPRSGDLSVYWYQQSLDQGLQFLIQYYNGEERAKGNILERFSAQQFPDLHSELNLSSLELGDSALYFCASSVGFSIGETQYFGPGTRLLVL.